The source of this T cell receptor (beta chain) is a study of blood T cell repertoires in COVID-19. Study in general: Sites across the United States, Italy and Spain contributed samples from acute and convalescent COVID-19. The cDNA or gDNA used as material had been derived from T cells, B-cell-depleted T cells, or PBMCs.

Enrollment of patients from Seattle took place during active infection, with longitudinal follow-up. In the authors' methods: From reference gene primer amplification, estimates of nucleated cell counts were derived. This table comes from immunoSEQ multiplex PCR, and its TCRdb copy is limited to in-frame clones, with some not included. V and J calls and clone size are as listed in that table; D and trimming were resolved from the DNA. The sample records roughly 350,000 clones, around 87% being singletons. The sequenced sample was peripheral blood. This TCR was recovered from a woman aged 25 to 39 with COVID-19, enrolled during active disease.

The CDR3 bases are TGTGCCAGCAGCTCCCGCGGGAGGGCCCGAGAGCAGTTCTTC. Translation: CASSSRGRAREQFF. The chain couples TRBV13 to TRBJ2-1, with 9 bases identical to TRBD2. The CDR3 has 14 residues. Germline V CDR1 and CDR2: PRHDT, FYEKMQ (reference sequence). With 4 bases clipped from V and 10 bases from J, the junction kept 8 bases outside the gene matches. Together with reference TRBV13 and TRBJ2-1, the CDR3 gives the full variable domain: AAGVIQSPRHLIKEKRETATLKCYPIPRHDTVYWYQQGPGQDPQFLISFYEKMQSDKGSIPDRFSAQQFSDYHSELNMSSLELGDSALYFCASSSRGRAREQFFGPGTRLTVL.